The text below deals with one T cell receptor beta chain. Its target is not known. Trimming pared 3 bases from V and 5 bases from J, leaving 11 bases between. Germline V gene data show CDR1 as LNHNV and CDR2 as YYDKDF (reference sequence). The CDR3 loop spans 14 amino acids. Using immunoSEQ multiplex PCR, the repertoire was profiled, and TCRdb retains in-frame clones only, with some absent. This table holds some 78,000 clones, roughly 96% found once. This sample is part of a study of human thymus T cells. It was from resections taken during corrective heart surgery that the thymus tissue came. Healthy Finnish infants undergoing corrective surgery for congenital heart defects were the donors. Study conclusions and caveats: Biased V and J segment usage appeared in thymus and peripheral blood. Overlap was high between thymic repertoires from unrelated individuals, as reported in related research.

The sequencing input was thymus tissue. This rearrangement joins TRBV15 to TRBJ1-5, with no clear D. The sequence was collected from a boy younger than two with a congenital heart defect but otherwise immunologically healthy. CDR3 DNA sequence: TGTGCCACCAGCAGTCCGAAATCCGATCAGCCCCAGCATTTT. It is translated as CATSSPKSDQPQHF.